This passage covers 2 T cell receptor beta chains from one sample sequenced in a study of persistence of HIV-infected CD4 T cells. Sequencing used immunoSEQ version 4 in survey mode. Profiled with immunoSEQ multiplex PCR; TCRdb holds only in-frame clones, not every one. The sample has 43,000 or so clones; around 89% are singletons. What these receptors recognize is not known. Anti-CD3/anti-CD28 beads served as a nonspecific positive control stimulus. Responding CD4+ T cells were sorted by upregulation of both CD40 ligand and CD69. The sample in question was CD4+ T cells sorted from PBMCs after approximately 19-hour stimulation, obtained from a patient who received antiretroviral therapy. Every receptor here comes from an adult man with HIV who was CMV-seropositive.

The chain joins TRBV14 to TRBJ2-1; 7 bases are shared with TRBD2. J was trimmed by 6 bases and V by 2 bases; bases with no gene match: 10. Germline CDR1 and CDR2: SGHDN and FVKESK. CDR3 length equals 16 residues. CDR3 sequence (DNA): TGTGCCAGCAGCCAATTCCGGGGGGATGTCGGCAATGAGCAGTTCTTC. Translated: CASSQFRGDVGNEQFF.

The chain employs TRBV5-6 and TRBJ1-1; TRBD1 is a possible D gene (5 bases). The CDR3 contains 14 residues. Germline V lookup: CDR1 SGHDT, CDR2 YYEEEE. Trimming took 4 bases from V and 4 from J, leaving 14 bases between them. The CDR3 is CASSPGLEVTEAFF. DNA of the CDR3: TGTGCCAGCAGCCCGGGACTCGAGGTCACTGAAGCTTTCTTT.